What follows is one T cell receptor (beta chain) and its context. Its antigen is currently unknown. Some clones are missing from TCRdb's copy, which holds only in-frame ones; the method was immunoSEQ multiplex PCR. The sample lists roughly 100,000 clones, 93% seen once, with 0.62% in the top ten. The CDR3 sequence is 11 residues long. V was shortened by 6 bases and J by 5 bases, with 9 bases between the two germline ends. This specimen comes from a study of siplizumab effects on memory and regulatory T cells. Study-level results: Assignment to unstimulated subsets succeeded for only a minor fraction of the alloreactive clones. Naive T cells looked more diverse than memory cells and looked like major alloresponse contributors.

This TCR was sampled from a human donor in good health. The chain uses TRBV5-7 and TRBJ2-7, with D unresolved. TRBV5-7 counts as an open reading frame of uncertain function. Sequencing was carried out using Tregs sorted from blood. The CDR3 reads CASNGFNEQYF. CDR3 coding DNA: TGTGCCAGCAACGGGTTCAACGAGCAGTACTTC.